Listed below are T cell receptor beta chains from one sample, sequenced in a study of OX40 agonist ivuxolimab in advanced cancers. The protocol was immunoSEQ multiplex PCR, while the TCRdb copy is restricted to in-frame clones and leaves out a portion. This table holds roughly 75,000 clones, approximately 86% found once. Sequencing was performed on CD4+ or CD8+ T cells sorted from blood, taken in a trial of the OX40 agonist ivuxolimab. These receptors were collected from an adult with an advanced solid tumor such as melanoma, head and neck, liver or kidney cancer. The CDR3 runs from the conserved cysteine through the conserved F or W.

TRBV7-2 CASSPAGEAETQYF
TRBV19 CASSSWGQNNEQFF
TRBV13 CASSLKNTGELFF
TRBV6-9 CASTTGLAGEVQYF
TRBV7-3 CASSTGGGRTEAFF
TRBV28 CASSRYRGPYEQYF
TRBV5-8 CASSLGTGNFQWDTQYF
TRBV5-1 CATSQGTIGNTIYF
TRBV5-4 CASSPDRLANYGYTF
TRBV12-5 CASGGDTYGYTF